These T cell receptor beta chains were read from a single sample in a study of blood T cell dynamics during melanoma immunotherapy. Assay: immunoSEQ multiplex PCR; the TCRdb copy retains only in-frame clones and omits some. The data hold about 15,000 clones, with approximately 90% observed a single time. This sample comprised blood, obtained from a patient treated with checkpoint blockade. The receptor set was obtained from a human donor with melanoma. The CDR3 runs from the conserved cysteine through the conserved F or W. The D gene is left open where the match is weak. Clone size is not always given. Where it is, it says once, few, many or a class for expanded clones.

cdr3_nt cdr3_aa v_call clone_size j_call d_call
TGTGCCAGCTCATCGGACAGTTCCCGCACAGATACGCAGTATTTT CASSSDSSRTDTQYF TRBV18 - TRBJ2-3 -
TGTGCCAGCAGCCCAAGCGGTGCGGGAGGCCCTTTAGCGTACGAGCAGTACTTC CASSPSGAGGPLAYEQYF TRBV7-6 - TRBJ2-7 TRBD2
TGTGCCAGCAGTTTGTCACCACAGGGGGCTGGAAACACCATATATTTT CASSLSPQGAGNTIYF TRBV28 - TRBJ1-3 TRBD1
TGTGCCAGCAGCAGGGGACAGTTAAATGAAAAACTGTTTTTT CASSRGQLNEKLFF TRBV7-9 - TRBJ1-4 TRBD1
TGTGCCAGTAGTATGAGGGGAAACACCATATATTTT CASSMRGNTIYF TRBV19 once TRBJ1-3 -
TGTGCCAGCAGCCAAGCTAGCGGGGACTACAATGAGCAGTTCTTC CASSQASGDYNEQFF TRBV2 - TRBJ2-1 TRBD2
TGTGCCAGCAGCGTAGGACAGGGGGTTTACGAGCAGTACTTC CASSVGQGVYEQYF TRBV7-6 - TRBJ2-7 TRBD1
TGTGCCAGCAGTGACCCCCCAGGGACTGAAGCTTTCTTT CASSDPPGTEAFF TRBV2 - TRBJ1-1 -
TGTGCCAGCAAGATGACAGGGGGGACCGGGGAGCTGTTTTTT CASKMTGGTGELFF TRBV28 - TRBJ2-2 TRBD1
TGTGCCAGCAGCAGAGGAAGCGGGGCCACCTACAATGAGCAGTTCTTC CASSRGSGATYNEQFF TRBV11-1 - TRBJ2-1 TRBD2
TGTGCCAGCAGTTTTGGGGATAACACTGAAGCTTTCTTT CASSFGDNTEAFF TRBV28 - TRBJ1-1 -
TGTGCCAGCGGCGACAGATACGAGCAGTACTTC CASGDRYEQYF TRBV6-1 - TRBJ2-7 -
TGTGCCAGCAGCCCCGAGGGGGCGGCCCCCTCCTACGAGCAGTACTTC CASSPEGAAPSYEQYF TRBV7-8 - TRBJ2-7 TRBD1
TGTGCCAGCAGCTTTGGTCGTAAGAACACTGAAGCTTTCTTT CASSFGRKNTEAFF TRBV28 - TRBJ1-1 -
TGTGCCAGCTCACCAGAAGAGGGGCCCTCTGGGGCCAACGTCCTGACTTTC CASSPEEGPSGANVLTF TRBV18 - TRBJ2-6 -
TGTGCTAGCAGCCTAGGACAGGGAATCGACAATGAGCAGTTCTTC CASSLGQGIDNEQFF TRBV7-7 - TRBJ2-1 TRBD1
TGTGCCAGCAGCCCCTCAGCTCATAGCGGGAGTTACGGCGAGCAGTACTTC CASSPSAHSGSYGEQYF TRBV7-2 - TRBJ2-7 TRBD2
TGTGCCAGCAGCGAAAGACAGGGAAGCACAGATACGCAGTATTTT CASSERQGSTDTQYF TRBV7-2 - TRBJ2-3 TRBD1
TGTGCCAGCAGTTTAAAAGCACCGTCACCCTACGAGCAGTACTTC CASSLKAPSPYEQYF TRBV27 few TRBJ2-7 -
TGTGCCAGCAGTGATAGTGGGAGGTTTGACAATGAGCAGTTCTTC CASSDSGRFDNEQFF TRBV9 - TRBJ2-1 -
TGCGCCAGCAGCCAAGATATAACCAGTAGGTTCTACGAGCAGTACTTC CASSQDITSRFYEQYF TRBV4-3 - TRBJ2-7 -
TGTGCCAGCAGCTTAGCGCGCGGGACAGGGGCCTCCCCCCAATACGAGCAGTACTTC CASSLARGTGASPQYEQYF TRBV7-8 - TRBJ2-7 TRBD1
TGTGCCAGCAGCTCGGGCCTAGGCGAGCAGTACTTC CASSSGLGEQYF TRBV7-3 - TRBJ2-7 -
TGTGCCAGTAGTACCGTGGAAGGAACCGGGGAGCTGTTTTTT CASSTVEGTGELFF TRBV19 - TRBJ2-2 -
TGTGCCAGCAGTCCATATAGTAGCGGGAGAGGAGATACGCAGTATTTT CASSPYSSGRGDTQYF TRBV28 - TRBJ2-3 TRBD2
TGCGCCAGCAGCCAAGGCCTAAGGGGACTTAACGTGGAGAGGACTGGAAACACCATATATTTT CASSQGLRGLNVERTGNTIYF TRBV4-1 - TRBJ1-3 -
TGTGCCAGCAGTTTATCCCCTCCGGGACTAGCGGGAGGTCACTCCTACGAGCAGTACTTC CASSLSPPGLAGGHSYEQYF TRBV27 - TRBJ2-7 TRBD2
TGTGCCAGCAGTTTAAGGTTTGGGAGTCGGGGGACAGATACGCAGTATTTT CASSLRFGSRGTDTQYF TRBV27 - TRBJ2-3 -
TGTGCCAGCAGCCCGAAGGGACTAGTAGAGACCCAGTACTTC CASSPKGLVETQYF TRBV7-2 - TRBJ2-5 TRBD2
TGTGCCAGCAGCTTAGAGGGACAGGGCCTCAATGAGCAGTTCTTC CASSLEGQGLNEQFF TRBV9 - TRBJ2-1 TRBD1
TGTGCCAGCAGCTCAGGTAACTCTGGGGCCAACGTCCTGACTTTC CASSSGNSGANVLTF TRBV5-8 - TRBJ2-6 -
TGTGCCAGCGGAGGGCAGGATAATCAGCCCCAGCATTTT CASGGQDNQPQHF TRBV7-2 - TRBJ1-5 -
TGTGCCAGTAGGGGAAGGGCGGGACAGGGGCTGAATCAGCCCCAGCATTTT CASRGRAGQGLNQPQHF TRBV19 - TRBJ1-5 TRBD1
TGTGCCAGCAGCCCGGGACAGATTAATGAAAAACTGTTTTTT CASSPGQINEKLFF TRBV7-9 - TRBJ1-4 TRBD1
TGTGCCAGCCGCGGCCTCTCCTACAATGAGCAGTTCTTC CASRGLSYNEQFF TRBV27 - TRBJ2-1 -
TGCAGCGTTGCCGGGAGGGCCCACAATGAGCAGTTCTTC CSVAGRAHNEQFF TRBV29-1 - TRBJ2-1 TRBD2
TGCGCCAGCAGCCAAGATCCCAGCGAGAGCTACGAGCAGTACTTC CASSQDPSESYEQYF TRBV4-1 - TRBJ2-7 -
TGTGCCAGCACCTCCGCCGGGACACGGAACACTGAAGCTTTCTTT CASTSAGTRNTEAFF TRBV28 - TRBJ1-1 -
TGTGCCAGCAGTTTCACCGGGACAGGGAGATCCGGGGCCAACGTCCTGACTTTC CASSFTGTGRSGANVLTF TRBV27 - TRBJ2-6 TRBD1
TGCGCCAGCAGCGCCGGACTCTCACCCTACAATGAGCAGTTCTTC CASSAGLSPYNEQFF TRBV5-1 - TRBJ2-1 -
TGTGCCACCCGACGGGAACTGGGGACAGATACGCAGTATTTT CATRRELGTDTQYF TRBV2 - TRBJ2-3 -
TGTGCCAGCAGCTTCTCGTACGGCCAGGGGCCCCAGCATTTT CASSFSYGQGPQHF TRBV5-6 - TRBJ1-5 -
TGCGCCAGCAGCCCCGGGACAGAAGCTTTCTTT CASSPGTEAFF TRBV5-1 - TRBJ1-1 -
TGTGCCAGCAGCACTGGGACAGGGGAAACCTATGGCTACACCTTC CASSTGTGETYGYTF TRBV5-4 - TRBJ1-2 TRBD1
TGTGCCAGCAGCTTGACAGGGACTTCCTACAATGAGCAGTTCTTC CASSLTGTSYNEQFF TRBV11-1 - TRBJ2-1 -
TGTGCCAGCAGTTTCGGGACTAGCGGGTACTCGAGGGGAGATACGCAGTATTTT CASSFGTSGYSRGDTQYF TRBV28 - TRBJ2-3 TRBD2
TGTGCCAGCAGTTTAGTACTAGCGACGGGTGAGCAGTTCTTC CASSLVLATGEQFF TRBV27 - TRBJ2-1 TRBD2
TGTGCCAGCAAGGACAGGGCCCGAAGTCAGCCCCAGCATTTT CASKDRARSQPQHF TRBV6-5 - TRBJ1-5 TRBD1